The 6 T cell receptor beta chains below come from one sample, sequenced in a study of Ad26.COV2.S vaccination and SARS-CoV-2 variants. Libraries were prepared by immunoSEQ multiplex PCR; TCRdb keeps only in-frame clonotypes and omits some of them. The sample records 430,000 or so clones, about 93% being singletons. The treatment here: roughly 20 received Ad26.COV2.S at low or high dose, single or two shots; a few received placebo; per-sample allocation not given. Day 63 after the first injection of vaccine or placebo was the sampling time. Here the sequenced sample was peripheral blood, taken in a trial of Ad26.COV2.S vaccine versus placebo. Every receptor here comes from a person between 18 and 65 years old who received the Ad26.COV2.S COVID-19 vaccine or a placebo.

The chain has TRBV27 and TRBJ2-2, with D possibly matching TRBD1 (5 bases). The length of the CDR3 is 14 residues. V was trimmed by 3 bases and J by 4 bases, leaving 9 bases between them. Germline CDR1 and CDR2: MNHEY and SMNVEV (reference sequence). The CDR3 DNA is TGTGCCAGCAGTTTTCAGGGTCTCACCGGGGAGCTGTTTTTT. Translation gives CASSFQGLTGELFF.

The V call is TRBV7-6, the J call TRBJ2-7; the D is unclear. This CDR3 comprises 14 residues. The V gene's germline CDR1 is SGHVS and CDR2 FNYEAQ. V lost 0 bases, J lost 2 bases, and 8 bases lay in between. The CDR3 here is CASSLAGSTYEQYF. CDR3 DNA: TGTGCCAGCAGCTTAGCGGGCTCTACCTACGAGCAGTACTTC.

The J gene is TRBJ2-7, the V gene TRBV29-1; 9 bases are shared with TRBD1. The CDR3 is made up of 13 amino acids. V lost 3 bases, J lost 2 bases, and 2 bases stayed unmatched. In germline, CDR1 is SQVTM, CDR2 ANQGSEA. The CDR3 DNA reads TGCAGCGTTGAGGGGACAGGGCCCTACGAGCAGTACTTC. Translating gives CSVEGTGPYEQYF.

The chain couples TRBV4-1 to TRBJ1-4, with D possibly being TRBD1 (6 bases). Trimming stripped 3 bases from V and 11 bases from J, with 13 bases between. The CDR3 extends over 13 amino acids. The germline V gene encodes CDR1 MGHRA and CDR2 YSYEKL. The CDR3 here is CASSHPQQGKLFF. CDR3 DNA: TGCGCCAGCAGCCATCCTCAACAGGGTAAACTGTTTTTT.

The chain is built from TRBV10-3 and TRBJ1-1; no clear D. The V end lost 0 bases, the J end lost 8 bases, and 10 bases lay between the germline ends. CDR1 and CDR2 (germline): ENHRY, SYGVKD. This CDR3 spans 13 amino acids. The chain's CDR3 is CAISESTQGEAFF. Here the CDR3 DNA reads TGTGCCATCAGTGAGTCGACTCAAGGGGAAGCTTTCTTT.

V usage is TRBV6-5 and J usage is TRBJ1-2, with D unclear. The CDR3 has 13 residues. Trimming removed 8 bases from V and 5 bases from J, with 15 bases in between. Germline V gives CDR1 MNHEY, CDR2 SVGAGI. The CDR3 region has the DNA TGTGCCAGCCGTCTTGTGTTGGGGTATGGCTACACCTTC. It codes for CASRLVLGYGYTF.